The next 25 T cell receptor beta chains were all read from a single sample in a study of blood T cell repertoires in COVID-19 (dated by TCRdb to 2019 to 2021). Library generation was performed with the immunoSEQ multiplex PCR assay. TCRdb carries this immuneACCESS record with in-frame sequences only. Its versions omit some clonotypes, under half of them owing to an unresolved V gene in the studies checked, with the rest unexplained. The sample profile shows approximately 280,000 clones; 70% to 90% of them were found once. Just under 9.5% of the sample belongs to the ten largest clones. Sequenced input: peripheral blood. The source of these receptors is a man aged 18 to 35 with active or convalescent COVID-19.

This chain uses TRBV9 with TRBJ2-1; 10 bases match TRBD1. The CDR3 length is 14 residues. The germline V gene encodes CDR1 SGDLS and CDR2 YYNGEE. J lost 5 bases, V lost 4 bases, and 3 bases had no gene match. The CDR3, as DNA: TGTGCCAGCAGCCGGGGACAGGGGAACAATGAGCAGTTCTTC. Translating gives CASSRGQGNNEQFF.

This chain joins TRBV7-8 and TRBJ2-5; 9 bases are shared with TRBD2. V dropped 10 bases and J dropped 3; count of bases not matched to a gene: 6. Germline lookup yields CDR1 SGHVS and CDR2 FQNEAQ. There are 13 residues in the CDR3. CDR3 nucleotide sequence: TGTGCCAAGGCGGGGGGGCCTAAAGAGACCCAGTACTTC. As protein: CAKAGGPKETQYF.

The CDR3 reads CASSTEGGGNQPQHF. CDR3 coding DNA: TGTGCCAGTAGTACAGAGGGGGGAGGCAATCAGCCCCAGCATTTT. V gene TRBV19 combines with J gene TRBJ1-5; weak D call: TRBD1 (6 bases). Trimming pared 4 bases from V and 2 bases from J, leaving 12 bases between. Per germline, CDR1 LNHDA and CDR2 SQIVND (reference sequence). This CDR3 is 15 amino acids long.

The chain links TRBV5-6 to TRBJ1-4; no firm D call. The CDR3 loop spans 15 amino acids. The V end lost 0 bases, the J end lost 7 bases, and 13 bases lay between the germline ends. Per the germline V gene, CDR1 is SGHDT and CDR2 is YYEEEE. DNA of the CDR3: TGTGCCAGCAGCTTGGCCGCGGCGGGGAGTGAAAAACTGTTTTTT. Translating it yields CASSLAAAGSEKLFF.

This chain links TRBV19 with TRBJ1-2; tentative D call: TRBD1 (6 bases). This CDR3 spans 15 amino acids. Germline values: CDR1 LNHDA, CDR2 SQIVND (reference sequence). V was trimmed by 5 bases and J by 1 base, leaving 14 bases between them. DNA of the CDR3: TGTGCCAGTAGTCCGGACAGCCCTCTTAACTATGGCTACACCTTC. This codes for CASSPDSPLNYGYTF.

This sequence joins TRBV9 and TRBJ2-7; TRBD2 matches at 14 bases. J was trimmed by 5 bases and V by 4 bases; bases with no gene match: 5. The CDR3 runs to 15 residues. Looked up from germline, CDR1 is SGDLS and CDR2 is YYNGEE. This CDR3 is CASSTGTSGGHEQYF. The CDR3, as DNA: TGTGCCAGCAGCACCGGGACTAGCGGGGGTCACGAGCAGTACTTC.

The gene calls are TRBV4-3 and TRBJ1-4; D is unclear. V dropped 0 bases and J dropped 2 bases, with 10 bases sitting between them. Germline V gene sequence: CDR1 LGHNA, CDR2 YSLEER. This CDR3 is built from 16 residues. The DNA for the CDR3 is TGCGCCAGCAGCCAAGAAGCATCGGAGACTAATGAAAAACTGTTTTTT. Encoded protein: CASSQEASETNEKLFF.

V is TRBV18 and J is TRBJ1-5; D possibly corresponds to TRBD1 (6 bases). Germline V CDR1 and CDR2: KGHSH, LQKENI. This CDR3 is built from 15 residues. Trimming removed 3 bases from V and 3 bases from J, with 12 bases in between. CDR3 region: CASSPSTGINQPQHF. As DNA, the CDR3 is TGTGCCAGCTCACCCTCCACAGGGATCAATCAGCCCCAGCATTTT.

The J gene is TRBJ2-3, the V gene TRBV5-6, with 15 positions matching TRBD2. The V segment lost 4 bases and the J segment 5 bases; nucleotides outside the gene matches: 5. This CDR3 comprises 16 residues. Germline V lookup: CDR1 SGHDT, CDR2 YYEEEE. CDR3 region: CASSMGLAGGLDTQYF. The CDR3, as DNA: TGTGCCAGCAGCATGGGACTAGCGGGGGGTTTAGATACGCAGTATTTT.

This clone was recorded a few times. The rearrangement uses TRBV2 and TRBJ1-2; D may be TRBD1 (5 bases). Germline CDR1 SNHLY, CDR2 FYNNEI. V lost 4 bases and J lost 4, with 10 bases in between. The CDR3 has 13 amino acids. CDR3 coding DNA: TGTGCCAGCAGTGCCGACAGCTTCTATGGCTACACCTTC. It is translated as CASSADSFYGYTF.

This sequence joins TRBV11-2 and TRBJ1-1; D call uncertain. The CDR3 has 12 amino acids. The V and J ends lost 2 bases and 11 bases respectively, with 12 bases between them. CDR1 SGHAT and CDR2 FQNNGV come from the germline V gene. The CDR3 DNA sequence: TGTGCCAGCAGCTTAATTCCGCTCCAGGCTTTCTTT. It yields the protein CASSLIPLQAFF.

The V call is TRBV6-5, the J call TRBJ1-4; possible D gene TRBD1, 6 bases. The germline gives CDR1 MNHEY, CDR2 SVGAGI. V lost 2 bases and J 8 bases, leaving 15 bases between the germline ends. The CDR3 extends over 15 amino acids. CDR3 region: CASSYNIRGIEKLFF. For the CDR3, the DNA is TGTGCCAGCAGTTACAACATCAGGGGAATCGAAAAACTGTTTTTT.

This chain links TRBV10-1 with TRBJ1-6; D gene unclear. In germline, CDR1 is WNHNN, CDR2 SYGVQD (reference sequence). The CDR3 extends over 13 amino acids. Trimming pared 0 bases from V and 6 bases from J, leaving 3 bases between. DNA of the CDR3: TGCGCCAGCAGTGAGTCGCGTAATTCACCCCTCCACTTT. This translates into CASSESRNSPLHF.

The chain uses TRBV29-1 and TRBJ2-7, with D perhaps TRBD1 (5 bases). CDR3 length: 13 amino acids. V dropped 8 bases and J dropped 2 bases, with 16 bases sitting between them. The germline V gene encodes CDR1 SQVTM and CDR2 ANQGSEA. CDR3 coding DNA: TGCAGCATATGGACACTTAACCCCTACGAGCAGTACTTC. Its protein product is CSIWTLNPYEQYF.

The V gene is TRBV14, the J gene TRBJ1-1; D is unresolved. Germline lookup yields CDR1 SGHDN and CDR2 FVKESK. The CDR3 runs to 13 residues. V dropped 0 bases and J dropped 10 bases, with 12 bases sitting between them. The CDR3 bases are TGTGCCAGCAGCCAAGACGAGGGTCCTCGAGCTTTCTTT. Its translation is CASSQDEGPRAFF.

CDR3 region: CSVGGKASYEQYF. CDR3 sequence (DNA): TGCAGCGTTGGAGGTAAAGCTTCCTACGAGCAGTACTTC. J is TRBJ2-7 and V is TRBV29-1; D not resolved. Germline CDR1 reads SQVTM; CDR2 reads ANQGSEA. V dropped 4 bases and J dropped 1 base, with 11 bases sitting between them. This CDR3 has 13 residues.

This clone has only a few counts. This rearrangement joins TRBV4-3 to TRBJ1-3; D is unresolved. The germline CDR1 and CDR2 sequences are LGHNA and YSLEER. V lost 4 bases and J lost 1, with 11 bases in between. The CDR3 has 15 residues. The CDR3 DNA sequence: TGCGCCAGCAGCCCACTGACTGGATCTGGAAACACCATATATTTT. Its translation is CASSPLTGSGNTIYF.

The chain is built from TRBV3-1 (or the pseudogene TRBV3-2) and TRBJ2-7, with D maybe TRBD1 (6 bases). The V and J ends lost 6 bases and 7 bases respectively, with 10 bases between them. This CDR3 region has 11 residues. Per germline, CDR1 LGHDT and CDR2 YNNKEL (reference sequence). The CDR3 DNA is TGTGCCAGCAGTAAAGGGACAGAGCAGTACTTC. It encodes CASSKGTEQYF.

This chain joins TRBV2 and TRBJ2-2; D uncertain. V was pared by 5 bases and J by 5 bases, with 12 bases between. CDR3 size: 14 residues. Germline lookup yields CDR1 SNHLY and CDR2 FYNNEI. This chain's CDR3 is CASSPPLSTGELFF. CDR3 DNA: TGTGCCAGCAGTCCCCCCTTATCGACCGGGGAGCTGTTTTTT.

The V and J genes are TRBV6-2 or TRBV6-3 and TRBJ2-3; 7 bases align to TRBD2. V shed 2 bases and J 3 bases; nucleotides not matched to a gene: 14. The CDR3 runs 18 residues. Germline V gives CDR1 MNHEY, CDR2 SVGEGT. DNA for the CDR3: TGTGCCAGCAGTTACATTGGGGTAGGGCTAGCGGAAACAGATACGCAGTATTTT. It translates to CASSYIGVGLAETDTQYF.

V usage is TRBV9 and J usage is TRBJ1-6; TRBD1 matches at 7 bases. Germline values: CDR1 SGDLS, CDR2 YYNGEE. With 3 bases clipped from V and 3 bases from J, the junction kept 15 bases outside the gene matches. The CDR3 has 19 residues. The chain's CDR3 is CASSDHGNRDSLYNSPLHF. The CDR3 DNA is TGTGCCAGCAGCGACCATGGAAATCGGGACAGCCTCTATAATTCACCCCTCCACTTT. Supplemented by reference TRBV9 and TRBJ1-6, the full variable domain reads DSGVTQTPKHLITATGQRVTLRCSPRSGDLSVYWYQQSLDQGLQFLIQYYNGEERAKGNILERFSAQQFPDLHSELNLSSLELGDSALYFCASSDHGNRDSLYNSPLHFGNGTRLTVT.

V and J are TRBV6-6 and TRBJ1-1; 7 positions agree with TRBD1. V lost 5 bases to trimming and J lost 8 bases; unmatched junction nucleotides: 2. CDR1 and CDR2 from the germline V gene are MNHNY and SVGAGI (reference sequence). This CDR3 is built from 11 residues. The CDR3 sequence is CASSGQVEAFF. The CDR3 nucleotides are TGTGCCAGCAGTGGACAGGTGGAAGCTTTCTTT.

This CDR3 is CASSRDRGPYNEQFF. DNA for the CDR3: TGCGCCAGCAGCCGGGACAGGGGGCCCTACAATGAGCAGTTCTTC. This chain connects TRBV4-3 to TRBJ2-1; 12 bases fit TRBD1. CDR3 size: 15 residues. The germline V gene has CDR1 LGHNA and CDR2 YSLEER. V dropped 4 bases and J dropped 2; count of bases not matched to a gene: 0.

The chain has TRBV29-1 and TRBJ1-3; a weak D match, TRBD1 (6 bases). The CDR3 is 14 amino acids. V lost 5 bases and J 0 bases, leaving 11 bases between the germline ends. Germline CDR1 is SQVTM and CDR2 is ANQGSEA. The CDR3 nucleotides read TGCAGCGTTTCAGGGGAAGTCTCTGGAAACACCATATATTTT. The encoded protein is CSVSGEVSGNTIYF.

Only a few counts were recorded for this clone. The sample holds other DNA sequences that translate to the same CDR3. The V call is TRBV2, the J call TRBJ2-5; perhaps TRBD2 as D (5 bases). CDR3 length: 13 residues. CDR1 is SNHLY and CDR2 is FYNNEI in the germline V gene. The V end lost 4 bases, the J end lost 5 bases, and 11 bases lay between the germline ends. CDR3 in DNA: TGTGCCAGCAGTGTTCGGGGTGGGGAGACCCAGTACTTC. Translating it yields CASSVRGGETQYF.